The 28 T cell receptor beta chains below come from one sample, sequenced in a study of cytomegalovirus exposure and HLA in healthy donors. This PCR relied on a set of 60 Vbeta primers and 13 Jbeta primers. TCRdb's copy holds only in-frame clones and misses some; the assay was immunoSEQ multiplex PCR. The profile shows roughly 190,000 clones, 78% of them singletons. Sequences were obtained from PBMCs. These receptors all stem from a woman aged 30 to 39 in good health and CMV-seropositive.

This clone was detected only a few times. The V gene is TRBV28, the J gene TRBJ2-7, with 10 bases aligning to TRBD1. The CDR3 is made up of 16 amino acids. Germline trimming cut 3 bases from V and 3 bases from J; bases unmatched to any gene: 8. Per the germline V gene, CDR1 is MDHEN and CDR2 is SYDVKM. CDR3 sequence reads: CASSFEWRDRGYEQYF. CDR3 coding DNA: TGTGCCAGCAGTTTCGAATGGCGGGACAGGGGCTACGAGCAGTACTTC. The full variable domain, its missing parts supplied by reference TRBV28 and TRBJ2-7, is DVKVTQSSRYLVKRTGEKVFLECVQDMDHENMFWYRQDPGLGLRLIYFSYDVKMKEKGDIPEGYSVSREKKERFSLILESASTNQTSMYLCASSFEWRDRGYEQYFGPGTRLTVT.

This rearrangement joins TRBV4-2 to TRBJ2-6; tentatively, D is TRBD1 (6 bases). Trimming removed 5 bases at V and 12 bases at J, with 17 bases between. Germline CDR1 and CDR2: LGHNA and YNFKEQ. The CDR3 totals 14 residues. The CDR3 is CASSSGQESPVLTF. The CDR3 DNA is TGTGCCAGCAGCTCGGGACAAGAAAGCCCCGTCCTGACTTTC.

This clone was counted once. The CDR3: CACLDSQYGYTF. DNA of the CDR3: TGTGCCTGCCTGGACAGCCAATATGGCTACACCTTC. The chain employs TRBV19 and TRBJ1-2; maybe TRBD1 (6 bases). The germline V gene encodes CDR1 LNHDA and CDR2 SQIVND (reference sequence). This CDR3 has 12 amino acids. The V and J ends lost 11 bases and 5 bases respectively, with 15 bases between them. The full variable domain, rest sourced from reference TRBV19 and TRBJ1-2, is DGGITQSPKYLFRKEGQNVTLSCEQNLNHDAMYWYRQDPGQGLRLIYYSQIVNDFQKGDIAEGYSVSREKKESFPLTVTSAQKNPTAFYLCACLDSQYGYTFGSGTRLTVV.

The rearrangement links TRBV25-1 to TRBJ1-6; possible D gene TRBD1, 5 bases. This CDR3 spans 14 amino acids. V was trimmed by 0 bases and J by 5 bases, leaving 5 bases between them. The germline CDR1 and CDR2 sequences are MGHDK and SYGVNS. The CDR3 region has the DNA TGTGCCAGCAGTGAATACAGGGATAATTCACCCCTCCACTTT. This encodes CASSEYRDNSPLHF.

In this sample, this clone turned up a few times. The chain uses TRBV5-4 and TRBJ1-5; D ambiguous. The CDR3 extends over 13 amino acids. CDR1 and CDR2 from the germline V gene are SGHNT and YYREEE (reference sequence). V was cut by 1 base and J by 2 bases, with 4 bases left in between. The CDR3 here is CASSLHGNQPQHF. Written as DNA, the CDR3 is TGTGCCAGCAGCTTGCATGGCAATCAGCCCCAGCATTTT.

This clone came up a few times. The V gene is TRBV30, the J gene TRBJ2-3; TRBD1 aligns across 10 bases. Losses at the gene ends were 8 bases for V and 6 bases for J; bases not matched to a gene: 11. This CDR3 is 14 amino acids long. The germline gives CDR1 GTSNPN, CDR2 SVGIG (reference sequence). The chain's CDR3 is CAAHPGQGKDTQYF. The DNA for the CDR3 is TGTGCCGCCCACCCGGGACAGGGGAAGGATACGCAGTATTTT.

V is TRBV29-1 and J is TRBJ2-1, with 10 bases identical to TRBD2. The CDR3 spans 17 residues. Germline V gene data show CDR1 as SQVTM and CDR2 as ANQGSEA. V was clipped by 5 bases and J by 5 bases; unmatched bases: 15. CDR3 bases: TGCAGCGTTCCTAAAGGGGTAGCGGGGGGTATCAACAATGAGCAGTTCTTC. Protein: CSVPKGVAGGINNEQFF.

The chain is built from TRBV11-3 and TRBJ2-3; maybe TRBD1 (5 bases). The V gene lost 2 bases and the J gene lost 2 bases, with 11 bases spanning the gap. The CDR3 is 15 residues long. Germline-derived CDR1 and CDR2 are SGHNT and YENEEA. The CDR3 bases are TGTGCCAGCAGCTTACAGGGATCAGACACAGATACGCAGTATTTT. Residues: CASSLQGSDTDTQYF.

V usage is TRBV5-5 and J usage is TRBJ1-4, with D perhaps matching TRBD1 (6 bases). The V end lost 4 bases, the J end lost 8 bases, and 18 bases lay between the germline ends. Germline loops: CDR1 SGHKS, CDR2 YYEKEE (reference sequence). The CDR3 contains 15 residues. CDR3 loop: CASSASGGRGEKLFF. In DNA, the CDR3 is TGTGCCAGCAGCGCATCAGGAGGAAGGGGGGAAAAACTGTTTTTT.

This clone was seen a handful of times. CDR3 amino acids: CASSLGGARDDGYTF. The CDR3, as DNA: TGTGCCAGCAGCCTAGGGGGGGCGCGGGATGATGGCTACACCTTC. This rearrangement joins TRBV5-4 to TRBJ1-2; possibly TRBD1 for D (6 bases). CDR3 length equals 15 residues. The V and J ends lost 4 bases and 6 bases respectively, with 19 bases between them. Germline V gene data show CDR1 as SGHNT and CDR2 as YYREEE (reference sequence). The full variable domain, with the rest looked up from reference TRBV5-4 and TRBJ1-2, is ETGVTQSPTHLIKTRGQQVTLRCSSQSGHNTVSWYQQALGQGPQFIFQYYREEENGRGNFPPRFSGLQFPNYSSELNVNALELDDSALYLCASSLGGARDDGYTFGSGTRLTVV.

The V gene is TRBV9, the J gene TRBJ2-7; D possibly corresponds to TRBD2 (5 bases). The CDR3 has 13 amino acids. The V and J ends lost 2 bases and 0 bases respectively, with 6 bases between them. The germline gives CDR1 SGDLS, CDR2 YYNGEE. CDR3 sequence (DNA): TGTGCCAGCAGCGTGGAGGACTCCTACGAGCAGTACTTC. Translation gives CASSVEDSYEQYF. Based on the CDR3 plus reference TRBV9 and TRBJ2-7, the full variable domain is DSGVTQTPKHLITATGQRVTLRCSPRSGDLSVYWYQQSLDQGLQFLIQYYNGEERAKGNILERFSAQQFPDLHSELNLSSLELGDSALYFCASSVEDSYEQYFGPGTRLTVT.

The V gene is TRBV30, the J gene TRBJ2-1, with TRBD1 identical over 9 bases. In germline, CDR1 is GTSNPN, CDR2 SVGIG (reference sequence). This CDR3 spans 14 amino acids. V shed 5 bases and J 10 bases; nucleotides not matched to a gene: 12. The CDR3 DNA follows: TGTGCCTGGGCCGGGGACAGGGATGTCACGGAGCAGTTCTTC. This gives the protein CAWAGDRDVTEQFF.

The chain carries TRBV5-4 and TRBJ2-6; possibly TRBD2 for D (6 bases). This CDR3 has 18 amino acids. Germline loops: CDR1 SGHNT, CDR2 YYREEE (reference sequence). Trimming pared 4 bases from V and 0 bases from J, leaving 17 bases between. The CDR3 protein is CASSPGTPGSSGANVLTF. The CDR3 DNA follows: TGTGCCAGCAGCCCAGGGACTCCCGGCTCCTCTGGGGCCAACGTCCTGACTTTC.

V gene TRBV4-3 combines with J gene TRBJ1-4, with D possibly TRBD1 on 5 matching bases. The CDR3 spans 16 residues. Trimming stripped 0 bases from V and 5 bases from J, with 13 bases between. The germline CDR1 and CDR2 sequences are LGHNA and YSLEER. Here the CDR3 DNA reads TGCGCCAGCAGCCAAGATTGGGGGGATGGAAATGAAAAACTGTTTTTT. Translating it yields CASSQDWGDGNEKLFF.

The V and J genes are TRBV5-5 and TRBJ1-6; the D is unclear. The CDR3 consists of 16 residues. V shed 1 base and J shed 1 base, with 9 bases lying between them. Germline V gene lookup returns CDR1 SGHKS and CDR2 YYEKEE (reference sequence). CDR3 amino acids: CASSLQHQSYNSPLHF. For the CDR3, the DNA is TGTGCCAGCAGCTTGCAACACCAATCCTATAATTCACCCCTCCACTTT.

The genes are TRBV10-3 and TRBJ2-2, with D possibly TRBD1 on 7 matching bases. This CDR3 contains 15 residues. Between the trimmed V and J ends, which lost 2 bases and 3 bases, there was a span of 10 bases. Germline CDR1 ENHRY, CDR2 SYGVKD. The CDR3 protein is CAISEGGGYTGELFF. CDR3 DNA: TGTGCCATCAGTGAGGGAGGGGGCTACACCGGGGAGCTGTTTTTT.

The CDR3, as DNA: TGTGCCAGCAGCTACGGCTCGGGGACCCAGTACTTC. Its translation: CASSYGSGTQYF. The chain combines TRBV5-4 with TRBJ2-5, with D hard to call. There are 12 residues in the CDR3. Trimming cost V 3 bases and J 7 bases, with 10 bases left between them. Per the germline V gene, CDR1 is SGHNT and CDR2 is YYREEE (reference sequence).

The chain is built from TRBV14 and TRBJ1-4; possibly TRBD1 for D (6 bases). CDR3 length equals 16 residues. V was shortened by 2 bases and J by 1 base, with 11 bases between the two germline ends. The V gene's germline CDR1 is SGHDN and CDR2 FVKESK. The CDR3 region has the DNA TGTGCCAGCAGCCAATCTATACAGGGAACTAATGAAAAACTGTTTTTT. Protein product: CASSQSIQGTNEKLFF.

The chain uses TRBV4-3 and TRBJ1-2, with D hard to call. V dropped 5 bases and J dropped 3 bases, with 13 bases sitting between them. CDR1 and CDR2 (germline): LGHNA, YSLEER. CDR3 length: 14 amino acids. The chain's CDR3 is CASSIRLAYYGYTF. CDR3 DNA sequence: TGCGCCAGCAGCATACGACTGGCCTACTATGGCTACACCTTC.

The chain carries TRBV21-1 and TRBJ2-6; TRBD1, as called in the table, went unchecked against the DNA. TRBV21-1 constitutes a pseudogene. This CDR3 region has 21 residues. This CDR3 reads CASSKGAQPGHPTTGANVLTF. CDR3 sequence (DNA): TGTGCCAGCAGCAAAGGGGCCCAGCCGGGACACCCGACGACTGGGGCCAACGTCCTGACTTTC.

The gene calls are TRBV4-3 and TRBJ1-5, with D unresolved. The CDR3 length is 13 residues. Germline CDR1 reads LGHNA; CDR2 reads YSLEER. V was clipped by 3 bases and J by 12 bases, with 15 bases between them. The CDR3 DNA is TGCGCCAGCAGCCAGTCAATGGGAGGGAGCCAGCATTTT. Amino acid sequence: CASSQSMGGSQHF.

This rearrangement joins TRBV9 to TRBJ2-3; D unresolved. V was cut by 0 bases and J by 0 bases, with 8 bases left in between. CDR3 size: 15 residues. CDR1 and CDR2 (germline): SGDLS, YYNGEE. In DNA form, the CDR3 reads TGTGCCAGCAGCGTAGGAGCGAGAAGCACAGATACGCAGTATTTT. As protein: CASSVGARSTDTQYF.

The genes are TRBV28 and TRBJ1-1; maybe TRBD1 (6 bases). Trimming removed 4 bases at V and 3 bases at J, with 18 bases between. CDR1 and CDR2 (germline): MDHEN, SYDVKM. The CDR3 covers 16 residues. The CDR3 reads CASSSPQGGGDTEAFF. The CDR3 nucleotides read TGTGCCAGCAGTTCACCTCAAGGGGGAGGGGACACTGAAGCTTTCTTT.

The chain is built from TRBV7-9 and TRBJ2-5; D is possibly TRBD2 (5 bases). The CDR3 has 14 residues. Looked up from germline, CDR1 is SEHNR and CDR2 is FQNEAQ (reference sequence). V gave up 4 bases and J gave up 6 bases, with 15 bases separating them. The CDR3 reads CASSSALTTQTQYF. Here the CDR3 DNA reads TGTGCCAGCAGCTCCGCCTTGACTACTCAGACCCAGTACTTC.

The chain recombines TRBV19 with TRBJ2-7; TRBD1 matches at 9 bases. CDR3 length: 14 amino acids. Germline-derived CDR1 and CDR2 are LNHDA and SQIVND (reference sequence). Trimming at V came to 4 bases and at J to 5 bases, leaving 6 bases not matched to a gene. The CDR3 region has the DNA TGTGCCAGTAGTACCCGACAGGGGGTCCACGAGCAGTACTTC. This sequence encodes CASSTRQGVHEQYF. The full variable domain, completed using reference TRBV19 and TRBJ2-7, is DGGITQSPKYLFRKEGQNVTLSCEQNLNHDAMYWYRQDPGQGLRLIYYSQIVNDFQKGDIAEGYSVSREKKESFPLTVTSAQKNPTAFYLCASSTRQGVHEQYFGPGTRLTVT.

CDR3 bases: TGTGCCAGCAGTGACGGACAGGGGCCCAATGAGCAGTTCTTC. This gives the protein CASSDGQGPNEQFF. The J gene is TRBJ2-1, the V gene TRBV6-4, with TRBD1 identical over 9 bases. Trimming at V came to 2 bases and at J to 6 bases, leaving 2 bases not matched to a gene. CDR1 MRHNA and CDR2 SNTAGT come from the germline V gene. The CDR3 runs to 14 residues.

This clone appeared a few times. The rearrangement uses TRBV10-1 and TRBJ2-5; TRBD1 is a possible D gene (6 bases). CDR1 is WNHNN, CDR2 SYGVQD, per germline (reference sequence). V dropped 6 bases and J dropped 4 bases, with 18 bases sitting between them. The CDR3 totals 15 residues. CDR3 nucleotides: TGCGCCAGCAGCCGGTCCGGGCTGACAGGAGAGACCCAGTACTTC. Translating gives CASSRSGLTGETQYF.

This rearrangement joins TRBV2 to TRBJ2-5; 8 bases fit TRBD2. V lost 7 bases and J lost 2; bases outside the gene matches: 9. The CDR3 contains 15 residues. Germline CDR1 SNHLY, CDR2 FYNNEI. In DNA, the CDR3 is TGTGCCAGCATGGGCGGGGGGACCTCACAAGAGACCCAGTACTTC. It is translated as CASMGGGTSQETQYF.